These T cell receptor beta chains were read from a single sample in a study of CD8 T cells in Susac syndrome. TCRdb re-analysed the immunoSEQ multiplex PCR reads in MiXCR, keeping a single row per CDR3 protein. Of around 62,000 distinct CDR3 sequences listed, more than 90% are singletons. The sequencing input was CD8+ T cells from PBMCs. These TCRs come from a human donor in good health. Both conserved end residues are part of each CDR3. D genes are given only for firm matches. A row's size may be missing; if present it is once, few, many or a size class.

clone_size,j_call,v_call,d_call,cdr3_nt,cdr3_aa
.,TRBJ1-1,TRBV30,.,TGTGCCACTCCGGTTCTGGGCGGGAACACTGAAGCTTTCTTT,CATPVLGGNTEAFF
.,TRBJ2-7,TRBV13,TRBD2,TGTGCCAGCAGCCCGGGACTAGCGGATTCCTACGAGCAGTACTTC,CASSPGLADSYEQYF
.,TRBJ1-2,TRBV6-2/TRBV6-3,.,TGTGCCAGCAGTTACCCCGGTCTGCCAAGAAACTATGGCTACACCTTC,CASSYPGLPRNYGYTF
.,TRBJ2-3,TRBV4-1,TRBD1,TGCGCCAGCAGCCCATGGACAGGGGGCATAGCAGGCACAGATACGCAGTATTTT,CASSPWTGGIAGTDTQYF
.,TRBJ2-7,TRBV27,TRBD1,TGTGCCAGCAGTCCCCGACAGGGGGAGGACGAGCAGTACTTC,CASSPRQGEDEQYF
.,TRBJ2-7,TRBV29-1,TRBD1,TGCAGCGCCATCCGGGACAGTGACTACGAGCAGTACTTC,CSAIRDSDYEQYF
.,TRBJ1-1,TRBV2,.,TGTGCCAGCCCGGAGGATGGTGGGAACACTGAAGCTTTCTTT,CASPEDGGNTEAFF
.,TRBJ2-7,TRBV29-1,.,TGCAGCGTTGTTTCCGAGTACGAGCAGTACTTC,CSVVSEYEQYF
.,TRBJ1-6,TRBV7-9,.,TGTGCCAGCAGCTTAGCGCTGGGGGGTTCACCCCTCCACTTT,CASSLALGGSPLHF
.,TRBJ2-1,TRBV20-1,.,TGCAGTGCTAGAGATTTCGGGGGTCCGTTTGGTGAGCAGTTCTTC,CSARDFGGPFGEQFF
few,TRBJ2-3,TRBV20-1,.,TGCAGTGCTAGATCCACAAGGGGGGGCATCACAGATACGCAGTATTTT,CSARSTRGGITDTQYF
.,TRBJ1-2,TRBV13,.,TGTGCCAGCAGCTTAGAGGGTTGGTATGGCTACACCTTC,CASSLEGWYGYTF
.,TRBJ2-1,TRBV4-1,.,TGCGCCAGCAGCCAAGCGCCCTCTGGCAATGAGCAGTTCTTC,CASSQAPSGNEQFF
.,TRBJ2-7,TRBV29-1,.,TGCAGCGTTGAATGGCGTCAGGGTGGCGAGCAGTACTTC,CSVEWRQGGEQYF
.,TRBJ1-1,TRBV7-9,.,TGTGCCAGCAGTCTCGGGGGGTCGAACACTGAAGCTTTCTTT,CASSLGGSNTEAFF
.,TRBJ1-6,TRBV10-1,.,TGCGCCAGCAACGGGGGCTTCGGTTCACCCCTCCACTTT,CASNGGFGSPLHF
.,TRBJ1-6,TRBV7-9,TRBD1,TGTGCCAGCAGCGAACGGACAGGGTCTAATTCACCCCTCCACTTT,CASSERTGSNSPLHF
.,TRBJ1-1,TRBV5-1,TRBD1,TGCGCCAGCAGCTCCAGGGGGGGGAACACTGAAGCTTTCTTT,CASSSRGGNTEAFF
.,TRBJ2-7,TRBV7-9,TRBD1,TGTGCCAGCAGCCCGAGCTACAGGGGGCTTTACGAGCAGTACTTC,CASSPSYRGLYEQYF
.,TRBJ2-2,TRBV24-1,TRBD2,TGTGCCACCAGTGATAGCGGGGCAACCGGGGAGCTGTTTTTT,CATSDSGATGELFF
.,TRBJ2-5,TRBV29-1,TRBD1,TGCAGCGTTGTCCCTACAGGGGGTGAGACCCAGTACTTC,CSVVPTGGETQYF
.,TRBJ2-1,TRBV11-2,.,TGTGCCAGCAGCACCGCGGGCGCCAGCCAATTCTTC,CASSTAGASQFF
.,TRBJ1-1,TRBV29-1,.,TGCAGCGTTGAAGATAGGGAAACTGAAGCTTTCTTT,CSVEDRETEAFF
.,TRBJ2-5,TRBV4-1,.,TGCGCCAGCAGCCAAGATCGGGGGCAAGAGACCCAGTACTTC,CASSQDRGQETQYF
.,TRBJ2-7,TRBV5-4,.,TGTGCCAGCAGCTTTGGTGTGGGGATGTCCTACGAGCAGTACTTC,CASSFGVGMSYEQYF
.,TRBJ2-1,TRBV6-5,TRBD2,TGTGCCAGCAGTTACAGGGCGGGGGGCCCCAATGAGCAGTTCTTC,CASSYRAGGPNEQFF
.,TRBJ2-7,TRBV6-5,.,TGTGCCAGCAGTTACAGTGATCCCTCCTACGAGCAGTACTTC,CASSYSDPSYEQYF
.,TRBJ2-1,TRBV11-3,.,TGTGCCAGCAGCCCACGGGCCCCGAGCGTATCTGAGCAGTTCTTC,CASSPRAPSVSEQFF